This TCR beta chain was captured in a study of neurological immune-mediated disorders. 5'RACE with 10-nucleotide random UMIs produced the cDNA. Using its own MiXCR run on the 5' RACE reads, TCRdb lists one record per CDR3 protein. The data contain around 60,000 distinct CDR3 sequences, around 11% of them singletons. This clonotype was observed many times. The antigen remains unidentified. The time point denotes: longitudinal time-point 1 (baseline). Unsorted libraries used 2 million PBMCs kept at -80 degrees C. The CDR3 runs 14 residues. V was clipped by 5 bases and J by 8 bases, with 18 bases between them. Germline CDR1 and CDR2: MNHEY and SMNVEV (reference sequence). Overall study results and limits: HTLV-1-associated myelopathy had the most TCR clonal expansion, whereas multiple sclerosis had the least (lower than in healthy controls).

Sequenced input: PBMCs. This rearrangement joins TRBV27 to TRBJ1-2; no firm D call. This receptor was taken from a male donor with HTLV-1-associated myelopathy (HAM/TSP). CDR3 region: CASSAFRLSYGYTF. CDR3 nucleotides: TGTGCCAGCAGTGCGTTCCGACTTTCTTACGGCTACACCTTC.